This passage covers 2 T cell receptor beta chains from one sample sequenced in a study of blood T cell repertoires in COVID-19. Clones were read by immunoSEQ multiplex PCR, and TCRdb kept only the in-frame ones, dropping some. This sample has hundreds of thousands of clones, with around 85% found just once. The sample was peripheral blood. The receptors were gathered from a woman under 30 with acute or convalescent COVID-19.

CDR3 sequence reads: CASSRTGQAQETQYF. In DNA, the CDR3 is TGTGCCAGCAGTCGAACCGGACAGGCCCAGGAGACCCAGTACTTC. The chain links TRBV11-2 to TRBJ2-5, with 7 positions matching TRBD1. Germline lookup yields CDR1 SGHAT and CDR2 FQNNGV. The CDR3 contains 15 residues. After removal of 6 bases from V and 5 bases from J, the junction contained 12 bases not matched to a gene.

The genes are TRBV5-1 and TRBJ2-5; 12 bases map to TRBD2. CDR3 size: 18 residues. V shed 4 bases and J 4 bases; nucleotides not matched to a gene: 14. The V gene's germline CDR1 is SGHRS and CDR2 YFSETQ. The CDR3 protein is CASSQTSGRQLRRETQYF. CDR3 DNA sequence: TGCGCCAGCAGCCAGACTAGCGGGAGACAATTAAGGCGAGAGACCCAGTACTTC. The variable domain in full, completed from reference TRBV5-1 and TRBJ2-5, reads KAGVTQTPRYLIKTRGQQVTLSCSPISGHRSVSWYQQTPGQGLQFLFEYFSETQRNKGNFPGRFSGRQFSNSRSEMNVSTLELGDSALYLCASSQTSGRQLRRETQYFGPGTRLLVL.